The TCR beta chain described here comes from a study of T-cell memory formation after mild COVID-19. For the study at large: TCR clustering was largely donor specific. Findings and caveats of the study: Clones contracting across day 15 to 85 had a balanced CD4/CD8 profile; later expanding clones leaned CD4+.

To note about this clonotype: Its cognate antigen is unknown.

The V and J ends lost 0 bases and 3 bases respectively, with 10 bases between them. The length of the CDR3 is 14 residues. Germline-derived CDR1 and CDR2 are SGHRS and YFSETQ. TCRdb re-derived calls from the 5' RACE reads in MiXCR, one entry per CDR3 protein. Found here are over 350,000 distinct CDR3 sequences, more than 20% of them singletons; the top ten hold 7% to 9.5%. This receptor was identified in an adult woman who had mild COVID-19 (a few samples of this study predate the infection). Cell type and time point are not known. V is TRBV5-1 and J is TRBJ2-7; D gene uncertain. Sequenced sample: PBMCs or a T cell subset sorted from them (not recorded which). The CDR3 protein is CASSLVGILYEQYF. In nucleotides, the CDR3 is TGCGCCAGCAGCTTGGTTGGGATCCTCTACGAGCAGTACTTC. The variable domain in full, with the rest retrieved from reference TRBV5-1 and TRBJ2-7, is KAGVTQTPRYLIKTRGQQVTLSCSPISGHRSVSWYQQTPGQGLQFLFEYFSETQRNKGNFPGRFSGRQFSNSRSEMNVSTLELGDSALYLCASSLVGILYEQYFGPGTRLTVT.